The 25 T cell receptor beta chains below all came from one sample that was sequenced in a study of blood T cell repertoires in COVID-19. Libraries were prepared by immunoSEQ multiplex PCR; TCRdb keeps only in-frame clonotypes and omits some of them. Counted here are roughly 65,000 clones, roughly 86% occurring once; the ten biggest clones make up approximately 4.2%. Material for sequencing was peripheral blood. The receptors come from a man aged 50-60 years with acute or convalescent COVID-19.

This chain joins TRBV19 and TRBJ2-2, with unresolved D. The V end lost 1 base, the J end lost 6 bases, and 3 bases lay between the germline ends. Germline values: CDR1 LNHDA, CDR2 SQIVND (reference sequence). The CDR3 is 12 amino acids. The CDR3 sequence: CASSIAAGELFF. The CDR3 DNA is TGTGCCAGTAGTATAGCCGCCGGGGAGCTGTTTTTT.

This chain uses TRBV4-2 with TRBJ2-2, with D possibly matching TRBD1 (6 bases). V shed 3 bases and J shed 4 bases, with 15 bases lying between them. Germline CDR1 is LGHNA and CDR2 is YNFKEQ. The CDR3 is 16 amino acids. As DNA, the CDR3 is TGTGCCAGCAGCCAGGCTACCGGGACATCCACCGGGGAGCTGTTTTTT. Translation gives CASSQATGTSTGELFF.

This rearrangement joins TRBV11-3 to TRBJ1-5; 10 bases match TRBD1. CDR3 size: 15 residues. The germline CDR1 and CDR2 sequences are SGHNT and YENEEA. Trimming took 3 bases from V and 4 from J; bases not matched to a gene: 3. This chain's CDR3 is CASSLGTGANQPQHF. The CDR3 DNA reads as TGTGCCAGCAGCTTGGGGACAGGGGCGAATCAGCCCCAGCATTTT.

A single count supports this clone. The rearrangement joins TRBV3-1 (or the pseudogene TRBV3-2) to TRBJ1-1, with D possibly matching TRBD1 (6 bases). This CDR3 comprises 15 residues. V shed 2 bases and J shed 1 base, with 11 bases lying between them. In germline, CDR1 is LGHDT, CDR2 YNNKEL (reference sequence). CDR3 in DNA: TGTGCCAGCAGCCAACCAATGGGGGCGAACACTGAAGCTTTCTTT. Protein: CASSQPMGANTEAFF.

The gene calls are TRBV7-3 and TRBJ2-1; 11 nucleotides line up with TRBD2. The CDR3 runs to 16 residues. The V gene end was trimmed by 5 bases and the J gene end by 9 bases; junction bases not matched to a gene: 12. CDR1 and CDR2 (germline): SGHTA, FQGTGA. CDR3 loop: CASSPDASGGRGEQFF. Here the CDR3 DNA reads TGTGCCAGCAGCCCGGACGCTAGCGGGGGGCGGGGTGAGCAGTTCTTC.

The chain employs TRBV18 and TRBJ2-3, with unresolved D. This CDR3 has 15 amino acids. V dropped 3 bases and J dropped 1 base, with 11 bases sitting between them. From germline, CDR1 is KGHSH and CDR2 LQKENI. The CDR3 DNA sequence: TGTGCCAGCTCACCGAGGCAGACGGGCACAGATACGCAGTATTTT. Encoded protein: CASSPRQTGTDTQYF.

The chain recombines TRBV28 with TRBJ1-4; unclear D gene. Germline V gene lookup returns CDR1 MDHEN and CDR2 SYDVKM. The CDR3 is 15 amino acids. V shed 3 bases and J shed 2 bases, with 10 bases lying between them. The CDR3 DNA reads as TGTGCCAGCAGTTTGGCCAGAGGGACTAATGAAAAACTGTTTTTT. Translated: CASSLARGTNEKLFF. Variable domain in full (rest from reference TRBV28 and TRBJ1-4): DVKVTQSSRYLVKRTGEKVFLECVQDMDHENMFWYRQDPGLGLRLIYFSYDVKMKEKGDIPEGYSVSREKKERFSLILESASTNQTSMYLCASSLARGTNEKLFFGSGTQLSVL.

This clone was recorded only once. V is TRBV7-9 and J is TRBJ2-5; TRBD2 matches at 11 bases. Germline-derived CDR1 and CDR2 are SEHNR and FQNEAQ (reference sequence). The length of the CDR3 is 14 residues. Trimming took 6 bases from V and 5 from J; bases not matched to a gene: 5. In nucleotides, the CDR3 is TGTGCCAGCAGTCTAGCGGGAGGCGGGGAGACCCAGTACTTC. Its translation is CASSLAGGGETQYF.

The chain couples TRBV5-6 to TRBJ2-1, with TRBD1 as a possible D gene (6 bases). The CDR3 has 15 amino acids. Trimming left V 0 bases short and J 8 bases short, with 15 bases between. In germline, CDR1 is SGHDT, CDR2 YYEEEE. As DNA, the CDR3 is TGTGCCAGCAGCTTGGACAGGGATGAGTTCCATGAGCAGTTCTTC. The encoded protein is CASSLDRDEFHEQFF.

The chain employs TRBV11-2 and TRBJ2-1; 10 nucleotides match TRBD2. The CDR3 has 15 amino acids. Germline values: CDR1 SGHAT, CDR2 FQNNGV. V trimming: 8 bases; J trimming: 4 bases; junction bases outside the gene matches: 8. The CDR3 DNA sequence: TGTGCCAGCGACCCCGGGACTAGCGTATACAATGAGCAGTTCTTC. Amino acid sequence: CASDPGTSVYNEQFF. Combining the CDR3 with reference TRBV11-2 and TRBJ2-1 gives the whole variable domain EAGVAQSPRYKIIEKRQSVAFWCNPISGHATLYWYQQILGQGPKLLIQFQNNGVVDDSQLPKDRFSAERLKGVDSTLKIQPAKLEDSAVYLCASDPGTSVYNEQFFGPGTRLTVL.

The genes are TRBV12-3 or TRBV12-4 and TRBJ1-2, with D unclear. The CDR3 has 13 residues. V lost 5 bases to trimming and J lost 0 bases, with 7 bases between them. CDR3 bases: TGTGCCAGCAGTCAGTCCGCTAACTATGGCTACACCTTC. Protein product: CASSQSANYGYTF.

CDR3 bases: TGTGCCAGCAGACTGGGACAGGGGTCCTACAATGAGCAGTTCTTC. Protein: CASRLGQGSYNEQFF. The gene calls are TRBV27 and TRBJ2-1; TRBD1 agrees at 10 bases. CDR3 size: 15 residues. Germline trimming cut 6 bases from V and 1 base from J; bases unmatched to any gene: 3. CDR1 is MNHEY and CDR2 is SMNVEV in the germline V gene (reference sequence).

This sequence joins TRBV5-1 and TRBJ2-1; 7 nucleotides match TRBD1. The germline CDR1 and CDR2 sequences are SGHRS and YFSETQ. The CDR3 totals 15 residues. The V segment lost 2 bases and the J segment 5 bases; nucleotides outside the gene matches: 7. The CDR3 DNA is TGCGCCAGCAGCTTCACTGACAGGGAAAACAATGAGCAGTTCTTC. Protein product: CASSFTDRENNEQFF.

CDR3 sequence (DNA): TGTGCCAGCAGTGAGCTGGACAGGGCCGGGTCTGGAGAAAAACTGTTTTTT. Translation: CASSELDRAGSGEKLFF. The chain combines TRBV2 with TRBJ1-4; TRBD1 matches 8 bases. The trim removed 3 bases at V and 8 bases at J, leaving 14 bases unmatched. The CDR3 covers 17 residues. The germline gives CDR1 SNHLY, CDR2 FYNNEI.

The sample holds many counts of this clone. V gene TRBV20-1 combines with J gene TRBJ2-5; tentative D call: TRBD2 (6 bases). The CDR3 has 15 residues. V was cut by 3 bases and J by 2 bases, with 16 bases left in between. The germline V gene encodes CDR1 DFQATT and CDR2 SNEGSKA (reference sequence). In nucleotides, the CDR3 is TGCAGTGCTAGTTGGGGCGGGACCTCTCAAGAGACCCAGTACTTC. Its translation is CSASWGGTSQETQYF.

This chain links TRBV18 with TRBJ1-3, with D unresolved. CDR1 and CDR2 from the germline V gene are KGHSH and LQKENI. The CDR3 loop spans 18 amino acids. V gave up 1 base and J gave up 2 bases, with 18 bases separating them. CDR3 sequence: CASSPLQYAKSTGNTIYF. The CDR3 DNA reads TGTGCCAGCTCACCACTCCAATACGCCAAATCTACTGGAAACACCATATATTTT. The variable domain in full, completed from reference TRBV18 and TRBJ1-3, reads NAGVMQNPRHLVRRRGQEARLRCSPMKGHSHVYWYRQLPEEGLKFMVYLQKENIIDESGMPKERFSAEFPKEGPSILRIQQVVRGDSAAYFCASSPLQYAKSTGNTIYFGEGSWLTVV.

The chain links TRBV5-1 to TRBJ1-5, with no clear D. Germline CDR1 is SGHRS and CDR2 is YFSETQ. V gave up 4 bases and J gave up 2 bases, with 10 bases separating them. The CDR3 sequence is 14 residues long. DNA of the CDR3: TGCGCCAGCAGCCCGAGCACGGGCAATCAGCCCCAGCATTTT. Its protein product is CASSPSTGNQPQHF.

V and J are TRBV11-1 and TRBJ2-4, with D tentatively TRBD2 (7 bases). Germline V gene sequence: CDR1 SGHAT, CDR2 FQDESV (reference sequence). CDR3 size: 16 residues. The ends were cut back, 1 base at V and 7 bases at J, with 17 bases in the middle. Here the CDR3 reads CASSLGGGAASNIQYF. In DNA form, the CDR3 reads TGTGCCAGCAGCTTAGGAGGGGGGGCCGCCAGCAACATTCAGTACTTC.

This clone was recorded a few times. V is TRBV6-1 and J is TRBJ1-2, with no clear D. The CDR3 is made up of 11 amino acids. Germline CDR1 and CDR2: MNHNS and SASEGT. Trimming took 3 bases from V and 4 from J, leaving 3 bases between them. CDR3 protein: CASSDSYGYTF. The CDR3 DNA sequence: TGTGCCAGCAGTGACAGCTATGGCTACACCTTC.

The CDR3 protein is CAWSPPGGGNEKLFF. The CDR3, as DNA: TGTGCCTGGAGTCCCCCGGGCGGGGGTAATGAAAAACTGTTTTTT. The chain joins TRBV30 to TRBJ1-4, with D maybe TRBD1 (5 bases). Trimming shortened V by 2 bases and J by 4 bases, and 14 bases separated the two germline ends. Germline lookup yields CDR1 GTSNPN and CDR2 SVGIG (reference sequence). This CDR3 spans 15 amino acids.

The J gene is TRBJ2-7, the V gene TRBV5-1; D ambiguous. The CDR3 sequence is 14 residues long. The V end lost 1 base, the J end lost 0 bases, and 8 bases lay between the germline ends. Germline V gene sequence: CDR1 SGHRS, CDR2 YFSETQ. CDR3 loop: CASSLLASSYEQYF. DNA for the CDR3: TGCGCCAGCAGCTTGTTGGCTAGCTCCTACGAGCAGTACTTC.

The genes are TRBV29-1 and TRBJ2-7; 8 bases line up with TRBD1. The J segment lost 12 bases and the V segment lost 4 bases, leaving 8 bases of the junction unmatched. The CDR3 covers 11 residues. Germline assignment: CDR1 SQVTM and CDR2 ANQGSEA. CDR3 sequence: CSVGAPRGLYF. The CDR3 DNA is TGCAGCGTTGGGGCACCCAGGGGGCTGTACTTC.

The chain recombines TRBV12-3 or TRBV12-4 with TRBJ1-1; D perhaps matches TRBD1 (6 bases). The CDR3 contains 12 residues. Trimming took 6 bases from V and 1 from J, leaving 6 bases between them. This chain's CDR3 is CASRDRNTEAFF. CDR3 nucleotide sequence: TGTGCCAGCAGGGACAGGAACACTGAAGCTTTCTTT.

The rearrangement joins TRBV27 to TRBJ1-2; tentative D call: TRBD1 (6 bases). The V gene's germline CDR1 is MNHEY and CDR2 SMNVEV (reference sequence). There are 15 residues in the CDR3. The V end was cut by 3 bases, the J end by 2 bases, with 13 bases between. The CDR3 sequence is CASSFSGGANYGYTF. Written as DNA, the CDR3 is TGTGCCAGCAGTTTTTCGGGGGGCGCCAACTATGGCTACACCTTC.

This chain links TRBV5-1 with TRBJ1-2; tentative D call: TRBD1 (6 bases). V gave up 2 bases and J gave up 4 bases, with 18 bases separating them. The length of the CDR3 is 16 residues. Germline V gives CDR1 SGHRS, CDR2 YFSETQ. The CDR3 DNA reads as TGCGCCAGCAGCTTTGTCTACCCAGGGGCCAGCTATGGCTACACCTTC. Translation gives CASSFVYPGASYGYTF.